The clone carrying this TCR beta chain has only a few counts. What it binds is unknown. PCR was performed a second time for about 7 to 12 cycles using a sample-barcoded 5' primer and a J-beta primer mix. Researchers report that a template-switch adaptor with 12 random nucleotides tagged each cDNA molecule. All samples gave at least 2.5 million CDR3-containing paired-end reads. TCRdb ran MiXCR on the 5' RACE reads and lists one entry per CDR3 protein. The sample has about 970,000 distinct CDR3 sequences, roughly 51% seen once. This record belongs to a study of blood T cells in healthy people across ages. V lost 0 bases and J 6 bases, leaving 10 bases between the germline ends. The CDR3 loop spans 14 amino acids. Germline V gene sequence: CDR1 LGHNA, CDR2 YSLEER. Study-wide points: Fewer expanded clones and more diversity marked long-lived versus aged donors.

The clonotype was recovered from a woman aged 55 to 70 in good health. J is TRBJ2-3 and V is TRBV4-3; D possibly corresponds to TRBD2 (6 bases). Source material: blood. The CDR3 here is CASSQDGGMDTQYF. The CDR3 DNA follows: TGCGCCAGCAGCCAAGATGGGGGGATGGATACGCAGTATTTT.